Described below is a single TCR beta chain sequence and its context. Its antigen remains unidentified. This sample is part of a study of OX40 agonist ivuxolimab in advanced cancers. The CDR3 is 12 amino acids. The germline V gene has CDR1 SGHRS and CDR2 YFSETQ. The ends lost 5 bases at V and 2 bases at J; junction bases unmatched: 1. Study conclusions and caveats: Relative to CD4+, CD8+ T cells held more expanded clones on average. Partial responders treated at 0.1-3.0 mg/kg exhibited clonal expansion among the lowest measured.

Sequencing was performed with immunoSEQ multiplex PCR; in TCRdb, only in-frame clones are kept and a portion is missing. The table lists just under 65,000 clones, about 90% of them singletons. The chain joins TRBV5-1 to TRBJ2-7; 7 nucleotides match TRBD1. The sample in question was CD4+ or CD8+ T cells sorted from blood, obtained in a trial of the OX40 agonist ivuxolimab. The sequence came from an adult with an advanced solid tumor such as melanoma, head and neck, liver or kidney cancer. In DNA, the CDR3 is TGCGCCAGCAGGACAGGGCCCTACGAGCAGTACTTC. Translated, it gives CASRTGPYEQYF.